Following are 15 T cell receptor beta chains from one sample sequenced in a study of regulatory T cells in long-lasting Graves disease. Noted time point: newly diagnosed GD, antithyroid drugs for less than 3 months. Scientists built the TCR library using RNA that was extracted from PBMCs. Construction of TCR beta libraries relied on iRepertoire HTBI primers and on Arm-PCR targeting CDR3 regions. TCRdb passed the multiplex PCR reads through MiXCR, listing each CDR3 protein once. The sample includes under 700,000 distinct CDR3 sequences, about 15% of them seen just once. These records were also assigned to another study, of T cells in Graves' hyperthyroidism and ophthalmopathy.

The sequencing used peripheral blood mononuclear cells (PBMCs), collected at new diagnosis, from a patient treated with antithyroid drugs. These receptors were collected from a woman aged 40-65 years with Graves disease.

In its sample, this clonotype was seen many times. The chain employs TRBV2 and TRBJ1-5; no clear D gene. This CDR3 spans 13 amino acids. With 6 bases removed from V and 3 bases from J, the gap between germline ends came to 9 bases. Germline V gene lookup returns CDR1 SNHLY and CDR2 FYNNEI. CDR3 amino acids: CASRGNLNQPQHF. DNA for the CDR3: TGTGCCAGCAGGGGGAATCTCAATCAGCCCCAGCATTTT.

On this clonotype: A much larger clone lies one base from this, so it may be a read error. This chain connects TRBV19 to TRBJ1-1, with D tentatively TRBD1 (6 bases). V shed 3 bases and J shed 0 bases, with 17 bases lying between them. The CDR3 contains 17 residues. Germline V gene data show CDR1 as LNHDA and CDR2 as SQIVND (reference sequence). CDR3 DNA: TGTGCCAGTAGTATGGGGGTACAGGGATTGGTGAACACTGAAGCTTTCTTT. It specifies CASSMGVQGLVNTEAFF.

Many counts were recorded for this clonotype. This chain links TRBV28 with TRBJ2-5, with 10 bases aligning to TRBD2. From germline, CDR1 is MDHEN and CDR2 SYDVKM. This CDR3 spans 15 amino acids. Losses at the gene ends were 5 bases for V and 6 bases for J; bases not matched to a gene: 9. Here the CDR3 reads CASSPKRGGRKTQYF. The CDR3 DNA sequence: TGTGCCAGCAGTCCAAAGCGGGGGGGCCGAAAGACCCAGTACTTC.

Of note for this clonotype: The DNA is omitted, as the CDR3 cannot be located on it reliably, and the CDR3 follows TCRdb's listing. The chain recombines TRBV7-9 with TRBJ2-7; the table's D call, TRBD1, has no DNA check behind it. Termini included, the CDR3 measures 22 amino acids. Germline CDR1 is SEHNR and CDR2 is FQNEAQ (reference sequence). CDR3 in amino acids: CASSFYICSASTGGPRSYEQYF.

This clonotype was counted between two and nine times. The V call is TRBV30, the J call TRBJ2-4; D is undetermined. CDR3 size: 12 residues. Trimming cost V 2 bases and J 8 bases, with 10 bases left between them. From germline, CDR1 is GTSNPN and CDR2 SVGIG (reference sequence). For the CDR3, the DNA is TGTGCCTGGAGTTCCGACCCAGACATTCAGTACTTC. It codes for CAWSSDPDIQYF.

At least ten counts were recorded for this clonotype. V is TRBV2 and J is TRBJ1-1, with a weak D call TRBD1 (6 bases). The CDR3 runs 14 residues. Germline V gene lookup returns CDR1 SNHLY and CDR2 FYNNEI. V was shortened by 4 bases and J by 3 bases, with 12 bases between the two germline ends. The CDR3: CASSGVRGYTEAFF. CDR3 in DNA: TGTGCCAGCAGTGGTGTCAGGGGCTACACTGAAGCTTTCTTT.

There are many counts of this clonotype. The V call is TRBV6-1, the J call TRBJ1-6; TRBD1 aligns across 8 bases. Germline assignment: CDR1 MNHNS and CDR2 SASEGT. V was clipped by 7 bases and J by 9 bases; unmatched bases: 8. There are 14 residues in the CDR3. The CDR3 region is CASNQGALSSPLHF. CDR3 nucleotides: TGTGCCAGCAATCAGGGGGCGCTCAGTTCACCCCTCCACTTT.

This clonotype has just a few counts. The CDR3 DNA sequence: TGCGCCAGCAGCCAAGATAAGGAGGGGGCCACTGAAGCTTTCTTT. This gives the protein CASSQDKEGATEAFF. The chain has TRBV4-1 and TRBJ1-1; TRBD1 matches at 7 bases. Germline CDR1 MGHRA, CDR2 YSYEKL. V shed 0 bases, J shed 4 bases, and the junction held 5 bases outside the gene matches. This CDR3 has 15 amino acids.

The rearrangement links TRBV5-8 to TRBJ1-5; TRBD1 might be the D (6 bases). The length of the CDR3 is 13 residues. Germline CDR1 is SGHTS and CDR2 is YDEGEE. Trimming removed 0 bases at V and 6 bases at J, with 7 bases between. Written as DNA, the CDR3 is TGTGCCAGCAGCTTGGAGACAGGTCAGCCCCAGCATTTT. Its protein is CASSLETGQPQHF. Filled out from reference TRBV5-8 and TRBJ1-5, the complete variable domain reads EAGVTQSPTHLIKTRGQQATLRCSPISGHTSVYWYQQALGLGLQFLLWYDEGEERNRGNFPPRFSGRQFPNYSSELNVNALELEDSALYLCASSLETGQPQHFGDGTRLSIL.

This clonotype showed up many times. The rearrangement uses TRBV28 and TRBJ2-7; D remains ambiguous. Germline-derived CDR1 and CDR2 are MDHEN and SYDVKM. V was trimmed by 6 bases and J by 2 bases, leaving 8 bases between them. The length of the CDR3 is 12 residues. The CDR3 nucleotides read TGTGCCAGCAGCACGACACCCTACGAGCAGTACTTC. It is translated as CASSTTPYEQYF.

This clonotype was counted many times. This chain joins TRBV19 and TRBJ2-5; possibly TRBD2 for D (7 bases). V gave up 7 bases and J gave up 5 bases, with 14 bases separating them. Germline V gene sequence: CDR1 LNHDA, CDR2 SQIVND (reference sequence). CDR3 length equals 13 residues. DNA for the CDR3: TGTGCCAGTAACCCCGGGGGGCACGAGACCCAGTACTTC. The encoded protein is CASNPGGHETQYF.

By share, this clonotype counts as medium-sized. V is TRBV12-3 or TRBV12-4 and J is TRBJ1-2; no clear D gene. This CDR3 has 13 amino acids. V lost 3 bases, J lost 4 bases, and 9 bases lay in between. Written as DNA, the CDR3 is TGTGCCAGCAGTTTCCCGGGCCGCTATGGCTACACCTTC. This translates into CASSFPGRYGYTF.

The chain recombines TRBV4-1 with TRBJ1-5, with D unclear. Germline CDR1 is MGHRA and CDR2 is YSYEKL. This CDR3 region has 14 residues. V lost 3 bases, J lost 4 bases, and 10 bases lay in between. This chain's CDR3 is CASSHPVGNQPQHF. CDR3 coding DNA: TGCGCCAGCAGCCACCCAGTAGGGAATCAGCCCCAGCATTTT.

This clonotype appeared many times. CDR3 in amino acids: CASSEGLLAGDEQFF. CDR3 coding DNA: TGTGCCAGCAGTGAGGGGCTCCTAGCGGGGGATGAGCAGTTCTTC. The chain is built from TRBV6-2 or TRBV6-3 and TRBJ2-1; 10 bases align to TRBD2. The V segment lost 5 bases and the J segment 8 bases; nucleotides outside the gene matches: 9. Per the germline V gene, CDR1 is MNHEY and CDR2 is SVGEGT. CDR3 size: 15 residues.

The chain uses TRBV27 and TRBJ2-1; 10 bases match TRBD2. Germline CDR1 and CDR2: MNHEY and SMNVEV (reference sequence). The ends lost 2 bases at V and 1 base at J; junction bases unmatched: 8. The CDR3 runs 18 residues. The CDR3 DNA reads TGTGCCAGCAGTTTAGGTAGCGGGGGGCCCCCATCCTACAATGAGCAGTTCTTC. Translation gives CASSLGSGGPPSYNEQFF.